These T cell receptor beta chains were read from a single sample in a study of cytomegalovirus exposure and HLA in healthy donors. Method: immunoSEQ multiplex PCR; TCRdb's copy keeps in-frame clones and lacks some. This sample yields tens of thousands of clones, of which approximately 70% are seen a single time; roughly 9.7% belongs to the top ten. Specimen: PBMCs. The receptors were gathered from a woman aged 50 to 60 in good health and CMV-seropositive. CDR3s include the opening cysteine and the closing phenylalanine or tryptophan. A D gene is named only where the DNA matches it firmly. Where a row states a size, it is once, few, many or the class of an expanded clone; other rows omit it.

v_call,clone_size,d_call,j_call,cdr3_nt,cdr3_aa
TRBV5-4,.,.,TRBJ2-2,TGTGCCAGCAGAGACGGACAGCGAAGGGCGAACACCGGGGAGCTATTTTTT,CASRDGQRRANTGELFF
TRBV11-2,.,TRBD2,TRBJ2-7,TGTGCCAGCAGCTCGCCCACCGGGACTAGCTACGAGCAGTACTTC,CASSSPTGTSYEQYF
TRBV2,.,TRBD1,TRBJ1-6,TGTGCCAGCAGTCCGGGACAGGGGTTTTCCTATAATTCACCCCTCCACTTT,CASSPGQGFSYNSPLHF
TRBV6-5,.,.,TRBJ2-3,TGTGCCAGCAGTTACTCATACAAGAGCACAGATACGCAGTATTTT,CASSYSYKSTDTQYF
TRBV4-2,.,.,TRBJ2-3,TGTGCCAGCAGCCAAGAGGGGCGAGCAGATACGCAGTATTTT,CASSQEGRADTQYF
TRBV5-5,few,.,TRBJ2-7,TGTGCCAGCAGCATAAGCACAGAGAGCTCCTACGAGCAGTACTTC,CASSISTESSYEQYF
TRBV6-5,.,TRBD2,TRBJ2-7,TGTGCCAGCAGATCTAGCGGGGAGTACTCCTACGAGCAGTACTTC,CASRSSGEYSYEQYF
TRBV5-5,.,.,TRBJ1-1,TGTGCCAGCAGCTTCACAGGGATGGGCACTGAAGCTTTCTTT,CASSFTGMGTEAFF
TRBV27,.,.,TRBJ1-1,TGTGCCAGCAGTTTAAGGGGCGGGAACACTGAAGCTTTCTTT,CASSLRGGNTEAFF
TRBV7-2,.,TRBD1,TRBJ2-1,TGTGCCAGCAGCTTAGTGGGTGGACAGGGCCCCTCCAATGAGCAGTTCTTC,CASSLVGGQGPSNEQFF
TRBV27,.,TRBD1,TRBJ2-2,TGTGCCAGCAGTTTAGTAGGGGACAGGGGGTCCACCGGGGAGCTGTTTTTT,CASSLVGDRGSTGELFF
TRBV10-2,.,TRBD2,TRBJ2-5,TGCGCCAGCAGTGGGGAGACTAGCGCAGAGACCCAGTACTTC,CASSGETSAETQYF
TRBV4-1,.,.,TRBJ2-1,TGCGCCAGCAGCCAAGATTTTCGGCAGGCGAGCTCCTACAATGAGCAGTTCTTC,CASSQDFRQASSYNEQFF
TRBV28,few,.,TRBJ2-3,TGTGCCAGCAGCAGCGCCGCGGTAACAGATACGCAGTATTTT,CASSSAAVTDTQYF
TRBV7-9,.,.,TRBJ2-7,TGTGCCAGCAGCCTTCAGACAGAGACCTACGAGCAGTACTTC,CASSLQTETYEQYF
TRBV28,.,TRBD1,TRBJ1-1,TGTGCCAGCACTCAACAGGGGGGAAACTACCACAATGAAGCTTTCTTT,CASTQQGGNYHNEAFF
TRBV10-2,.,.,TRBJ1-2,TGCGCCAGCAGTGAGTCAAGGGGTTCGAGAATTGTGGGCTACACCTTC,CASSESRGSRIVGYTF
TRBV27,.,.,TRBJ1-3,TGTGCCAGCAGTCAACAGGGAAGCTCTGGAAACACCATATATTTT,CASSQQGSSGNTIYF
TRBV5-8,.,.,TRBJ1-5,TGTGCCAGCAGCTTGGCCACGGGGACACTCCTTAGGGATCGCAATCAGCCCCAGCATTTT,CASSLATGTLLRDRNQPQHF
TRBV30,.,.,TRBJ1-2,TGTGCCTATACCAAGATGGAGGGCTACACCTTC,CAYTKMEGYTF
TRBV7-2,.,TRBD1,TRBJ1-5,TGTGCCAGCAGCTCAGACAGGGGTAGTATATGGGGTCAGCCCCAGCATTTT,CASSSDRGSIWGQPQHF
TRBV5-6,.,TRBD1,TRBJ1-4,TGTGCCAGCAGCTTGGACCCCGGACAGGGGCGAGAAAAACTGTTTTTT,CASSLDPGQGREKLFF
TRBV19,few,.,TRBJ2-1,TGTGCCAGTAAAACAAGGGGATTCGTTCACAATGAGCAGTTCTTC,CASKTRGFVHNEQFF
TRBV7-8,.,TRBD1,TRBJ1-1,TGTGCCAGCAGCTTAGTTCAGGGGGCGGACACTGAAGCTTTCTTT,CASSLVQGADTEAFF
TRBV29-1,.,TRBD1,TRBJ1-5,TGCAGCGTTGTCGGGACAGGGAATCAGCCCCAGCATTTT,CSVVGTGNQPQHF
TRBV11-3,once,TRBD2,TRBJ2-3,TGTGCCAGCAGTAGCGGGATCACAGATACGCAGTATTTT,CASSSGITDTQYF
TRBV4-1,few,.,TRBJ1-1,TGCGCCAGCACCTTGGGCCAGAGTAAGGCTGAAGCTTTCTTT,CASTLGQSKAEAFF
TRBV10-3,.,TRBD1,TRBJ1-1,TGTGCCATCAGTGGGACAGGGGAGGCCACTGAAGCTTTCTTT,CAISGTGEATEAFF
TRBV10-2,.,.,TRBJ2-7,TGCGCCAGCGGTCTCGGGGAAGAGTACGAGCAGTACTTC,CASGLGEEYEQYF
TRBV18,.,.,TRBJ2-7,TGTGCCAGCTCACCATCTAGCTCCTCCGCCTACGAGCAGTACTTC,CASSPSSSSAYEQYF
TRBV6-6,.,.,TRBJ2-1,TGTGCCAGCACCTTACCCCAGGGGAACTACAATGAGCAGTTCTTC,CASTLPQGNYNEQFF
TRBV29-1,.,.,TRBJ2-7,TGCAGCGTTGAAGGCGGAGGGCTTGGCGAGCAGTACTTC,CSVEGGGLGEQYF
TRBV10-3,.,.,TRBJ1-6,TGTGCCATCAGTGATGGGGACACCCGCTCCTATAATTCACCCCTCCACTTT,CAISDGDTRSYNSPLHF
TRBV28,.,.,TRBJ2-6,TGTGCCAGCAGTTTACGGCGGTACTCTGGGGCCAACGTCCTGACTTTC,CASSLRRYSGANVLTF
TRBV4-1,.,TRBD2,TRBJ2-1,TGCGCCAGCAGCCAGGTCGACCTCGGACTAGTGAGTACAAATGAGCAGTTCTTC,CASSQVDLGLVSTNEQFF
TRBV10-3,.,.,TRBJ2-1,TGTGCCATCCATTCAGACTTCAATGAGCAGTTCTTC,CAIHSDFNEQFF
TRBV9,.,TRBD1,TRBJ2-2,TGTGCCAGCAGCGTAGAGTTTGGTGAGGGGGCTAAGAACACCGGGGAGCTGTTTTTT,CASSVEFGEGAKNTGELFF
TRBV6-6,.,.,TRBJ1-5,TGTGCCAGTCAAGACAGCATTAGCAATCAGCCCCAGCATTTT,CASQDSISNQPQHF
TRBV27,.,TRBD1,TRBJ1-1,TGTGCCAGCAGTGGGACAGGGGGTTTGGACACTGAAGCTTTCTTT,CASSGTGGLDTEAFF
TRBV10-3,.,.,TRBJ1-1,TGTGCCGCCGGGTCCCAAGCGGACACTGAAGCTTTCTTT,CAAGSQADTEAFF
TRBV7-2,.,TRBD2,TRBJ2-3,TGTGCCAGCAGCCGCATGGGGGGCGGGGGGGCAGTGGCAGATACGCAGTATTTT,CASSRMGGGGAVADTQYF
TRBV28,.,TRBD1,TRBJ1-2,TGTGCCAGCAGGCTGACAGGGGGCAACTATGGCTACACCTTC,CASRLTGGNYGYTF
TRBV7-6,.,.,TRBJ2-5,TGTGCCAGCAGCTTACAAGTAGCATACGAGACCCAGTACTTC,CASSLQVAYETQYF
TRBV7-8,few,TRBD1,TRBJ1-2,TGTGCCAGCAGCCCGAGGATGACAGGGGTGGACGGCTACACCTTC,CASSPRMTGVDGYTF
TRBV6-1,.,.,TRBJ2-7,TGTGCCATTGATGACAGCCTTCAGGACTACGAGCAGTACTTC,CAIDDSLQDYEQYF
TRBV6-6,.,.,TRBJ1-1,TGTGCCAGCAACCCACAGGGCACTGAAGCTTTCTTT,CASNPQGTEAFF
TRBV28,.,TRBD2,TRBJ2-7,TGTGCCAGCAGTTTGACTAGCTCCGAGCAGTACTTC,CASSLTSSEQYF
TRBV5-6,.,TRBD2,TRBJ2-5,TGTGCCAGCAGCCGAACCGCAGGGACTAGCGTTGGAGAGACCCAGTACTTC,CASSRTAGTSVGETQYF
TRBV11-2,.,.,TRBJ1-1,TGTGCCAGCAGCTTACCAACGGGGGGCACTGAAGCTTTCTTT,CASSLPTGGTEAFF
TRBV7-2,.,TRBD2,TRBJ2-5,TGTGCCAGCAGCTTAACGTTTGGACTAGCGGTACCCACCCAGTACTTC,CASSLTFGLAVPTQYF
TRBV5-1,.,TRBD1,TRBJ2-1,TGCGCCAGCAGCCTTATGACAGGGGATGGTGGTGAGCAGTTCTTC,CASSLMTGDGGEQFF
TRBV6-1,few,.,TRBJ1-2,TGTGCCAGCAGTGAAGGGGGGGGGCACTATGGCTACACCTTC,CASSEGGGHYGYTF
TRBV6-5,few,.,TRBJ1-1,TGTGCCAGCAGCCCCGGACAAGACACTGAAGCTTTCTTT,CASSPGQDTEAFF
TRBV5-1,.,.,TRBJ2-7,TGCGCCAGCAGCTTGGTAGCCCACTCCTCCTACGAGCAGTACTTC,CASSLVAHSSYEQYF
TRBV19,.,.,TRBJ1-2,TGTGCCGGTCGGGATTGGAACTATGGCTACACCTTC,CAGRDWNYGYTF
TRBV19,.,TRBD1,TRBJ1-5,TGTGCCAGTAGTATTTTGACAGGGGGTACGGGCAATCAGCCCCAGCATTTT,CASSILTGGTGNQPQHF
TRBV4-3,.,TRBD2,TRBJ2-7,TGCGCCAGCAGCCAAGGGACTAGCGGGAGGGCCGGATCCTACGAGCAGTACTTC,CASSQGTSGRAGSYEQYF
TRBV10-3,.,TRBD1,TRBJ1-1,TGTGCCATCAGTGAGACGGACAGGGAGGGAACTGAAGCTTTCTTT,CAISETDREGTEAFF
TRBV10-1,.,.,TRBJ2-2,TGCGCCAGCAGTGAGACTAGACTTCCCGGGGAGCTGTTTTTT,CASSETRLPGELFF